The 3 T cell receptor beta chains listed next were all sequenced from one sample in a study of shared clonotypes between healthy human individuals. Generated by immunoSEQ multiplex PCR, the TCRdb table keeps only in-frame clones and is missing some. Among around 2,000,000 clones listed, roughly 94% were seen once. Naive CD8 cells lacked CD45RO, underwent positive selection for CCR7 and left out terminally differentiated effector memory CD45RA+ cells. The sequencing input was naive CD8+ T cells sorted from blood. The origin of the receptors is a man aged 18 to 30 in good health.

The J gene is TRBJ2-7, the V gene TRBV7-8; 9 nucleotides match TRBD2. This CDR3 spans 16 amino acids. Germline lookup yields CDR1 SGHVS and CDR2 FQNEAQ. Trimming took 4 bases from V and 5 from J; bases not matched to a gene: 12. This CDR3 reads CASSSNHRTSAHEQYF. The DNA of the CDR3 is TGTGCCAGCAGCTCGAACCATCGGACTAGCGCCCACGAGCAGTACTTC.

The chain couples TRBV6-5 to TRBJ2-7, with D hard to call. Trimming stripped 0 bases from V and 1 base from J, with 13 bases between. This CDR3 has 16 residues. In germline, CDR1 is MNHEY, CDR2 SVGAGI. In nucleotides, the CDR3 is TGTGCCAGCAGTTACTCGCCTGACTCGCCTTCCTACGAGCAGTACTTC. Translation: CASSYSPDSPSYEQYF.

The chain is built from TRBV10-3 and TRBJ2-3; 8 positions match TRBD2. Germline CDR1 reads ENHRY; CDR2 reads SYGVKD. V shed 3 bases and J 2 bases; nucleotides not matched to a gene: 13. The CDR3 has 18 residues. CDR3 sequence reads: CAISDLKVSGKVTDTQYF. The DNA for the CDR3 is TGTGCCATCAGTGACCTTAAGGTTAGCGGGAAAGTCACAGATACGCAGTATTTT.